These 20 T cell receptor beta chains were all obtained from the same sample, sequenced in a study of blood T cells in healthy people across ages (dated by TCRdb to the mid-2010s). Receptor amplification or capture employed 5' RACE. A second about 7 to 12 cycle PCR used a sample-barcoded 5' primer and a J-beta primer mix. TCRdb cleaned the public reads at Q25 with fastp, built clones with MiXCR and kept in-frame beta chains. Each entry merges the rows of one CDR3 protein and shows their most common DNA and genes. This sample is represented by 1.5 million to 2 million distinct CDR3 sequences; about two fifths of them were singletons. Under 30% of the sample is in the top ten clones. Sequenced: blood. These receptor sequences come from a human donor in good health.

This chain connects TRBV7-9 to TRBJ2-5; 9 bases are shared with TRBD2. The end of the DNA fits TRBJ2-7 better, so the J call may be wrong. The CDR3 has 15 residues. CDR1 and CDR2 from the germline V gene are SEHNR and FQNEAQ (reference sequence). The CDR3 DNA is TGTGCCAGCAGCCCGTTGCGGGGGGGCCGCAACGAGCAGTACTTC. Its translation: CASSPLRGGRNEQYF.

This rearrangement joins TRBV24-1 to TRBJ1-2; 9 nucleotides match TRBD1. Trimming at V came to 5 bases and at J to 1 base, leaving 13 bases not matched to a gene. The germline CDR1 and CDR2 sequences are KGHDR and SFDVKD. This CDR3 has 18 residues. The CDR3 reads CATSATKRRDRVNYGYTF. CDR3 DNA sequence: TGTGCCACCAGTGCCACCAAACGCCGGGACAGGGTTAACTATGGCTACACCTTC.

The CDR3 coding sequence is TGCAGCGTTGCCGGAAAAGGGCTCTCGTCTGGGGCCAACGTCCTGACTTTC. Protein: CSVAGKGLSSGANVLTF. The gene calls are TRBV29-1 and TRBJ2-6, with D hard to call. The germline CDR1 and CDR2 sequences are SQVTM and ANQGSEA. This CDR3 has 17 residues. Trimming shortened V by 4 bases and J by 1 base, and 17 bases separated the two germline ends. Based on the CDR3 plus reference TRBV29-1 and TRBJ2-6, the full variable domain is SAVISQKPSRDICQRGTSLTIQCQVDSQVTMMFWYRQQPGQSLTLIATANQGSEATYESGFVIDKFPISRPNLTFSTLTVSNMSPEDSSIYLCSVAGKGLSSGANVLTFGAGSRLTVL.

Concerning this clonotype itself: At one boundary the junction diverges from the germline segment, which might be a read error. CDR3 DNA sequence: TGCGTCAGCAGCTTGGGGGACAGTGGGCAAGAGACCCAGTACTTC. Its protein product is CVSSLGDSGQETQYF. The chain recombines TRBV5-1 with TRBJ2-5; 7 positions agree with TRBD1. The CDR3 consists of 15 residues. Germline CDR1 and CDR2: SGHRS and YFSETQ.

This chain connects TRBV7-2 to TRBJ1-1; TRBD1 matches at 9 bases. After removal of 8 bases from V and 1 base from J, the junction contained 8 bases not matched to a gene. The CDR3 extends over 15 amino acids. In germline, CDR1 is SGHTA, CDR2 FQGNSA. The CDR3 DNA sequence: TGTGCCAGCTGCAATACAGGGGGCGGGAACACTGAAGCTTTCTTT. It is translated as CASCNTGGGNTEAFF.

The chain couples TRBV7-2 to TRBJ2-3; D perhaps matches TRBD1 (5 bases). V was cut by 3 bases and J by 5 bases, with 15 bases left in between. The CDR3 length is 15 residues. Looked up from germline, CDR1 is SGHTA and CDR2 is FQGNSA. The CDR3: CASSFQWGPQDTQYF. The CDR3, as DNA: TGTGCCAGCAGCTTCCAATGGGGCCCACAAGATACGCAGTATTTT.

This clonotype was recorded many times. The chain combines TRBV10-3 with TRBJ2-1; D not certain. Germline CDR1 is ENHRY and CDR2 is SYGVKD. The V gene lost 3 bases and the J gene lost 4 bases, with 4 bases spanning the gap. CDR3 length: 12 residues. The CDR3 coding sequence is TGTGCCATCAGTGACAGGTACAATGAGCAGTTCTTC. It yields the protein CAISDRYNEQFF.

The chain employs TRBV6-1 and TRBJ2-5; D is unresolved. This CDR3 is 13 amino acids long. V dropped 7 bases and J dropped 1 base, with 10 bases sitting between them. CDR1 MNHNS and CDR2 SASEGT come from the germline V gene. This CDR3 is CASKNSAQETQYF. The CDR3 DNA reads TGTGCCAGCAAAAATTCGGCCCAAGAGACCCAGTACTTC.

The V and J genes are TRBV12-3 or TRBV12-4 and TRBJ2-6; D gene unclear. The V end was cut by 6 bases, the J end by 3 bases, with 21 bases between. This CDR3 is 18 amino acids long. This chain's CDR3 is CASSPSWLMGFGANVLTF. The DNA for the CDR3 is TGTGCCAGCAGCCCATCGTGGCTAATGGGTTTTGGGGCCAACGTCCTGACTTTC.

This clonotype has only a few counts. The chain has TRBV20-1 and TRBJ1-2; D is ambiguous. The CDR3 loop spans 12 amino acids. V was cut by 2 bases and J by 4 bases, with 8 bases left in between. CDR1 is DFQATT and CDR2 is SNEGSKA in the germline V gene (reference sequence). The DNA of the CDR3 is TGCAGTGCTAGACACGGAATCTATGGCTACACCTTC. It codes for CSARHGIYGYTF.

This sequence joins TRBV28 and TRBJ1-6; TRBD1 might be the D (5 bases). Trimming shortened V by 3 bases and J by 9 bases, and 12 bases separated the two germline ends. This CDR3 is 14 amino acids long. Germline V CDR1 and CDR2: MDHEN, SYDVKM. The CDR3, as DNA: TGTGCCAGCAGTTTGGCCTATGGGGGTTCACCCCTCCACTTT. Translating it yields CASSLAYGGSPLHF. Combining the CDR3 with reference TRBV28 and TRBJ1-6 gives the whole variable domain DVKVTQSSRYLVKRTGEKVFLECVQDMDHENMFWYRQDPGLGLRLIYFSYDVKMKEKGDIPEGYSVSREKKERFSLILESASTNQTSMYLCASSLAYGGSPLHFGNGTRLTVT.

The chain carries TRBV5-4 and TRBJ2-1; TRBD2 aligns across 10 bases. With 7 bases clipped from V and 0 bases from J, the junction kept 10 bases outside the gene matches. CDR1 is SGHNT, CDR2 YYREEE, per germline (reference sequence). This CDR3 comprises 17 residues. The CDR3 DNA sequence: TGTGCCAGCGCGGCTAGCGGGGGCCGGAGCTCCTACAATGAGCAGTTCTTC. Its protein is CASAASGGRSSYNEQFF.

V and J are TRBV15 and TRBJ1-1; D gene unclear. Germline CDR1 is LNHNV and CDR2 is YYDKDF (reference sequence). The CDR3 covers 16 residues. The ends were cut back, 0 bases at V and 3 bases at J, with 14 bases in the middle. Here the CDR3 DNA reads TGTGCCACCAGCAGAGATGGTTGGGAATCGGACACTGAAGCTTTCTTT. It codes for CATSRDGWESDTEAFF.

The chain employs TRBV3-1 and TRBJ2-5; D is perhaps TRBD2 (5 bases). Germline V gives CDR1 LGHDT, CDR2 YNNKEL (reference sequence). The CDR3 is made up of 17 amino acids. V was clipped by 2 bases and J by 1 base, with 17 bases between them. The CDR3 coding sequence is TGTGCCAGCAGCCAAAAGAGCCGGTCTAGCCTCCAAGAGACCCAGTACTTC. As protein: CASSQKSRSSLQETQYF.

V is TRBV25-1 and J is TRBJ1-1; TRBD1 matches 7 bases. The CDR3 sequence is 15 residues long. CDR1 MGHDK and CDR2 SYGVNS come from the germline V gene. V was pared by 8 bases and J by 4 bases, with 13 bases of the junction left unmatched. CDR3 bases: TGTGCCAGCCATTCGGGGACAGCCTATGCCACTGAAGCTTTCTTT. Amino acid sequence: CASHSGTAYATEAFF.

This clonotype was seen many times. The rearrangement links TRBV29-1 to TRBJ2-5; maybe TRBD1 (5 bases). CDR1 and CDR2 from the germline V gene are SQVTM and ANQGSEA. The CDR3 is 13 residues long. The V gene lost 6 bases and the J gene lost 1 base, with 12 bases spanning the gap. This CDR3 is CSVEPDSQETQYF. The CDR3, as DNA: TGCAGCGTCGAGCCAGACAGCCAAGAGACCCAGTACTTC.

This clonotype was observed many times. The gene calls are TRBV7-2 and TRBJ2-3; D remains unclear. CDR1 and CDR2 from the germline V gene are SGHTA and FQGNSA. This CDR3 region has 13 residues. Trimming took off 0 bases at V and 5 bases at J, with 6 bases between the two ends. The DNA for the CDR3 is TGTGCCAGCAGCTTAGCGTATGGAGATACGCAGTATTTT. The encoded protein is CASSLAYGDTQYF.

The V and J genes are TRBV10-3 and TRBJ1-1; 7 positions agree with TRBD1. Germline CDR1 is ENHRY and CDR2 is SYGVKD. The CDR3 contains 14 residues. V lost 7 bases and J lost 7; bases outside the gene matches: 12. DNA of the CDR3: TGTGCCATCACCCTAGACAGGGAAGGGGGTGAAGCTTTCTTT. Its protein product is CAITLDREGGEAFF.

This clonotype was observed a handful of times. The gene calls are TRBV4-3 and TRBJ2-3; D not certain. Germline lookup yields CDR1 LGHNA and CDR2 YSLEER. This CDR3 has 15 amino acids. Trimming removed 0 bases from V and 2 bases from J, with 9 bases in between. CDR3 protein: CASSQDPANTDTQYF. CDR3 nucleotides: TGCGCCAGCAGCCAAGATCCGGCCAACACAGATACGCAGTATTTT.

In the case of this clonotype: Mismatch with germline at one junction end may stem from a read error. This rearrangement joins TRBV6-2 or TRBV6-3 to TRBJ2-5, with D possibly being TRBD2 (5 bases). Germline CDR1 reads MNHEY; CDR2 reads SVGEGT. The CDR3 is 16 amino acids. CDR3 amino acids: CASSYGVTGNQETRYF. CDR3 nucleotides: TGTGCCAGCAGTTACGGGGTAACGGGGAACCAAGAGACCCGGTACTTC.